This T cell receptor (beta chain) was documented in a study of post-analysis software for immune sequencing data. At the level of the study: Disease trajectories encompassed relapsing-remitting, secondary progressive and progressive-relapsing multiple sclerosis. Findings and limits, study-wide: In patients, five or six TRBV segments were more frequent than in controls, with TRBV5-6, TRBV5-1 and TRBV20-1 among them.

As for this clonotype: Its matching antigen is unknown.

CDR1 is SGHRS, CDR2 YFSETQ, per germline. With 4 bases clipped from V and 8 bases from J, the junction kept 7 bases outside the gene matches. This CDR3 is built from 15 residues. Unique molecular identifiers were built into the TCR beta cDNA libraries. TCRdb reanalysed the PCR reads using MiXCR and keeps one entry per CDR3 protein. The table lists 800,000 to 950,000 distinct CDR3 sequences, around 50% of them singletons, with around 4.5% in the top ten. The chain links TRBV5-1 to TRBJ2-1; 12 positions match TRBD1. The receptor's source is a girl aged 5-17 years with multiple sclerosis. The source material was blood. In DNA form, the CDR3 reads TGCGCCAGCAGCCAGGGACAGGGGGCGCAAGATGAGCAGTTCTTC. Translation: CASSQGQGAQDEQFF.